This T cell receptor beta chain was documented in a study of cytomegalovirus exposure and HLA in healthy donors. Regarding the study as a whole: A likely sequencing artifact accounted for one observed cluster of highly shared sequence variants.

The PCR contained 60 Vbeta and 13 Jbeta primers. Sequencing was performed with immunoSEQ multiplex PCR; in TCRdb, only in-frame clones are kept and a portion is missing. The data show 110,000 to 150,000 clones, 60% to 80% seen once. The CDR3 totals 14 residues. V was shortened by 0 bases and J by 1 base, with 7 bases between the two germline ends. CDR1 and CDR2 (germline): SGHRS, YFSETQ. Concerning this clone: As yet, its antigen is unknown.

This receptor was identified in a male donor in good health and CMV-seronegative. V gene TRBV5-1 combines with J gene TRBJ1-1; maybe TRBD1 (5 bases). The source material was PBMCs. This chain's CDR3 is CASSLGQTNTEAFF. The CDR3 region has the DNA TGCGCCAGCAGCTTGGGACAGACGAACACTGAAGCTTTCTTT.